Listed below are T cell receptor beta chains from one sample, sequenced in a study of regulatory T cells in long-lasting Graves disease. In TCRdb, the multiplex PCR reads were re-called with MiXCR into one record per CDR3 protein. The sample yields roughly 610,000 distinct CDR3 sequences, about 16% seen once. The data also belong to a second study, concerning T cells in Graves' hyperthyroidism and ophthalmopathy.

Sequences were derived from peripheral blood mononuclear cells (PBMCs), sampled at new diagnosis, from a patient treated with antithyroid drugs. These receptors were obtained from a young man with Graves disease. Each CDR3 is given with its conserved first and last residue. Fields, in order: clone size, D gene, V gene, J gene, CDR3 DNA, CDR3 protein. A D gene is named only where the DNA matches it firmly. Clone size appears in some rows only: once, few, many, or a class for an expanded clone.

size: many; D: TRBD1; V: TRBV28; J: TRBJ2-7; DNA: TGTGCCAGCACTGTACAGGGGGCGAGTGAGCAGTACTTC; CDR3: CASTVQGASEQYF
size: -; D: -; V: TRBV29-1; J: TRBJ1-2; DNA: TGCAGCGTTGAAATGTACGGGACAAAACATGGCTACACCTTC; CDR3: CSVEMYGTKHGYTF
size: many; D: TRBD1; V: TRBV28; J: TRBJ2-7; DNA: TGTGCCAGCAGTCCACCGGGACAGTCCTACGAGCAGTACTTC; CDR3: CASSPPGQSYEQYF
size: many; D: -; V: TRBV12-3/TRBV12-4; J: TRBJ2-7; DNA: TGTGCCAGCAGTGGGGGCCAGTACGAGCAGTACTTC; CDR3: CASSGGQYEQYF
size: many; D: -; V: TRBV6-2/TRBV6-3; J: TRBJ2-1; DNA: TGTGCCAGCAGCCGTCCTCGCGGAAATGAGCAGTTCTTC; CDR3: CASSRPRGNEQFF
size: many; D: -; V: TRBV20-1; J: TRBJ2-3; DNA: TGCAGTGTTAAGATTGGGGATACGCAGTATTTT; CDR3: CSVKIGDTQYF
size: many; D: TRBD1; V: TRBV27; J: TRBJ1-2; DNA: TGTGCCAGCAGACCGGCCGGACAGGGGATAGACTATGGCTACACCTTC; CDR3: CASRPAGQGIDYGYTF
size: few; D: -; V: TRBV6-2/TRBV6-3; J: TRBJ1-2; DNA: TGTGCCAGCAGTTACAGGGCAGGGGACCTCCTTAACTATGGCTACACCTTC; CDR3: CASSYRAGDLLNYGYTF
size: few; D: -; V: TRBV5-1; J: TRBJ1-2; DNA: TGCGCCAGCAGCTTTGGACGGTCAGAGGGTTATGGCTACACCTTC; CDR3: CASSFGRSEGYGYTF
size: many; D: -; V: TRBV12-3/TRBV12-4; J: TRBJ2-3; DNA: TGTGCCAGCAGTTTGGACAGTTGGGGAGATACGCAGTATTTT; CDR3: CASSLDSWGDTQYF
size: once; D: -; V: TRBV11-2; J: TRBJ1-6; DNA: TGTGCCAGCAGCTTAAGGGCAGGGTATAATTCACCCCTCCACTTT; CDR3: CASSLRAGYNSPLHF
size: few; D: -; V: TRBV28; J: TRBJ2-1; DNA: TGTGCCAGCAGTCCTTCCAGGGGTGAGCAGTTCTTC; CDR3: CASSPSRGEQFF
size: few; D: -; V: TRBV10-3; J: TRBJ2-2; DNA: TGTGCCATCAGTGTGGAGCGGAACACCGGGGAGCTGTTTTTT; CDR3: CAISVERNTGELFF
size: -; D: -; V: TRBV27; J: TRBJ2-7; DNA: TGTGCCAGCAGTTCTCTCCCGGTCCGGGGGGCCAAATACGAGCAGTACTTC; CDR3: CASSSLPVRGAKYEQYF
size: few; D: -; V: TRBV28; J: TRBJ2-7; DNA: TGTGCCAGCAGTTTATGGGCGACACCCTTACCCGACGAGCAGTACTTC; CDR3: CASSLWATPLPDEQYF
size: -; D: -; V: TRBV6-5; J: TRBJ1-3; DNA: TGTGCCAGCAGTTACTCCAGGGGCTCTGGAAACACCATATATTTT; CDR3: CASSYSRGSGNTIYF
size: few; D: -; V: TRBV2; J: TRBJ2-1; DNA: TGTGCCAGCAGGTCTACTTTGGAGCAGTTCTTC; CDR3: CASRSTLEQFF
size: many; D: -; V: TRBV6-2/TRBV6-3; J: TRBJ2-3; DNA: TGTGCCAGCAGTTCCCCTTCAGCGGCTAGCACAGATACGCAGTATTTT; CDR3: CASSSPSAASTDTQYF
size: -; D: TRBD2; V: TRBV30; J: TRBJ2-3; DNA: TGTGCCTGGAGTAGCGGGAGAACAGATACGCAGTATTTT; CDR3: CAWSSGRTDTQYF
size: -; D: -; V: TRBV28; J: TRBJ1-4; DNA: TGTGCCAGCAGTCTCCCCGGAGGCCCTACCGGAAAACTGTTTTTT; CDR3: CASSLPGGPTGKLFF
size: many; D: -; V: TRBV3-1; J: TRBJ2-1; DNA: TGTGCCAGCAGCCAAGTGATACATGAGCAGTTCTTC; CDR3: CASSQVIHEQFF
size: many; D: TRBD1; V: TRBV3-1; J: TRBJ1-1; DNA: TGTGCCAGCAGCCAAGATCAGGGGGCGAACACTGAAGCTTTCTTT; CDR3: CASSQDQGANTEAFF
size: -; D: TRBD2; V: TRBV5-1; J: TRBJ2-1; DNA: TGCGCCAGCAGCCCCGTGGCGGGAGGCGGTTCCTACAATGAGCAGTTCTTC; CDR3: CASSPVAGGGSYNEQFF
size: few; D: TRBD1; V: TRBV5-1; J: TRBJ2-4; DNA: TGCGCCAGCAGCTACGGGACAGGGGAGGCCAAAAACATTCAGTACTTC; CDR3: CASSYGTGEAKNIQYF
size: many; D: -; V: TRBV7-2; J: TRBJ2-3; DNA: TGTGCCAGCAGCTTAAGGCTGGCGTTTGATACGCAGTATTTT; CDR3: CASSLRLAFDTQYF
size: many; D: -; V: TRBV11-2; J: TRBJ2-3; DNA: TGTGCCAGCAGCCCACTGCCGTGGGGGGCCGGTGGAGATACGCAGTATTTT; CDR3: CASSPLPWGAGGDTQYF
size: few; D: TRBD1; V: TRBV6-9; J: TRBJ1-6; DNA: TGTGCCAGCAGTTGGACAGGGGGCCCAGAGAGCTCCTATAATTCACCCCTCCACTTT; CDR3: CASSWTGGPESSYNSPLHF
size: -; D: -; V: TRBV9; J: TRBJ1-5; DNA: TGTGCCAGCAGCGTCGACGGACTAAATCAGCCCCAGCATTTT; CDR3: CASSVDGLNQPQHF